The sequence of this T cell receptor beta chain was determined in a study of control samples from healthy donors and cancer patients. The assay was immunoSEQ multiplex PCR, and TCRdb's table has in-frame clones only and misses some. Counted here are just under 150,000 clones, about 91% occurring once; the ten biggest clones make up 3.2%. This clonotype was obtained from a young man in good health. The specimen sequenced was blood.

The CDR3: CASRTGINSNQPQHF. In nucleotides, the CDR3 is TGTGCCAGCAGGACAGGGATCAATAGCAATCAGCCCCAGCATTTT. The chain uses TRBV2 and TRBJ1-5, with 7 bases aligning to TRBD1. The CDR3 has 15 residues. The ends lost 6 bases at V and 0 bases at J; junction bases unmatched: 5. Germline assignment: CDR1 SNHLY and CDR2 FYNNEI.